This T cell receptor beta chain was recovered during a study of OX40 agonist ivuxolimab in advanced cancers. Trimming cost V 0 bases and J 5 bases, with 13 bases left between them. Germline lookup yields CDR1 SGHTA and CDR2 FQGNSA. This CDR3 has 15 amino acids. The data were produced by immunoSEQ multiplex PCR, yet TCRdb's version contains in-frame clones alone and is incomplete. The sample shows roughly 56,000 clones, about 83% of them seen only once. The material was CD4+ or CD8+ T cells sorted from blood, obtained in a trial of the OX40 agonist ivuxolimab. The chain joins TRBV7-2 to TRBJ1-1; D uncertain. This TCR was recovered from an adult with an advanced solid tumor such as melanoma, head and neck, liver or kidney cancer. CDR3 in DNA: TGTGCCAGCAGCTTAGCCCGGAGTGGGGTTACTGAAGCTTTCTTT. Its translation is CASSLARSGVTEAFF.